The entry that follows covers one T cell receptor (beta chain) sequence. Its target is not known. One junction end disagrees with the germline gene, perhaps due to a read error. This sample is drawn from a study of TIL therapy for anti-PD-1-resistant metastatic lung cancer. As for the study in general: Median tumor PD-L1 proportion score was under 7.5%. A few tumors were EGFR-mutant and two were ALK-rearranged. Tumors carried a median about 1.4 non-synonymous mutations per megabase.

Described time point: pre-treatment sample, taken before nivolumab and TIL therapy. The CDR3 has 12 residues. The V gene's germline CDR1 is GTSNPN and CDR2 SVGIG (reference sequence). The immunoSEQ assay was v3. This table comes from immunoSEQ multiplex PCR, and its TCRdb copy is limited to in-frame clones, with some not included. The sample yields roughly 17,000 clones, 74% seen once. Overall study results and limits: Patients were highly selected, enriched for treatment-naive, never-smoker and oncogene-addicted cases.

Sample: blood, taken at baseline. This chain joins TRBV30 and TRBJ1-6; D gene ambiguous. This receptor was taken from a person aged 25 to 79 with non-small cell lung cancer. The CDR3 nucleotides read TGTGCCTGGGGTGTCAGACATTCACCCCTCCACTTT. Protein product: CAWGVRHSPLHF.